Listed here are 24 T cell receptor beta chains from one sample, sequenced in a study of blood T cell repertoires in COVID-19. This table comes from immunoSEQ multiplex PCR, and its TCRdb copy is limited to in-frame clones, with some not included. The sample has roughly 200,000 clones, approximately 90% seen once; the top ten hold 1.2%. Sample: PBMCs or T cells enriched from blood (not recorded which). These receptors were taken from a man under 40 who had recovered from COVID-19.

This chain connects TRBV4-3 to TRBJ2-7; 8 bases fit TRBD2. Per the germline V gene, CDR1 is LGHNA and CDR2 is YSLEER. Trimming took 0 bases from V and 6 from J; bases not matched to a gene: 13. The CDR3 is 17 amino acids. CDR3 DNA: TGCGCCAGCAGCCAAGATCCCCGCGGCGAGCGGGAGCCCGAGCAGTACTTC. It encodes CASSQDPRGEREPEQYF.

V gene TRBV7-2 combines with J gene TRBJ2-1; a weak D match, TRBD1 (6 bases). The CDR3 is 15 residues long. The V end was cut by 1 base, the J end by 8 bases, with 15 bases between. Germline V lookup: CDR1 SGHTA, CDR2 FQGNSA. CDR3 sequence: CASSLVQGWADEQFF. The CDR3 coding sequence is TGTGCCAGCAGCTTAGTTCAGGGGTGGGCGGATGAGCAGTTCTTC.

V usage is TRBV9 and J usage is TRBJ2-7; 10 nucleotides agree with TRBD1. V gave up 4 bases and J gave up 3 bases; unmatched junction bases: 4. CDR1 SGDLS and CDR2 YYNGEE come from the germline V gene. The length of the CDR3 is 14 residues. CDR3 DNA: TGTGCCAGCAGCCCGTGGACAGGGGGCTACGAGCAGTACTTC. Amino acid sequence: CASSPWTGGYEQYF.

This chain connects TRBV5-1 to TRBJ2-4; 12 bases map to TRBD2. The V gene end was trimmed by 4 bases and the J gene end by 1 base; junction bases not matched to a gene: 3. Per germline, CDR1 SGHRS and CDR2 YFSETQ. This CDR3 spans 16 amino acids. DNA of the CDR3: TGCGCCAGCAGCCTGACTAGCGGGAGTGCCAAAAACATTCAGTACTTC. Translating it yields CASSLTSGSAKNIQYF.

CDR3 sequence reads: CASKAGIRRSLPYQPQHF. CDR3 DNA sequence: TGTGCCAGCAAGGCCGGGATAAGGAGATCCCTTCCTTATCAGCCCCAGCATTTT. The rearrangement uses TRBV27 and TRBJ1-5, with D unresolved. The CDR3 covers 18 residues. Germline V gives CDR1 MNHEY, CDR2 SMNVEV (reference sequence). V was cut by 7 bases and J by 5 bases, with 27 bases left in between.

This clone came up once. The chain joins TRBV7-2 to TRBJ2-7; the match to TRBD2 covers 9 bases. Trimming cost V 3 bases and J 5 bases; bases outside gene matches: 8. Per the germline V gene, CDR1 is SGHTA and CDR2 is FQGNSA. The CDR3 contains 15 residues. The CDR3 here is CASSFKAGGPHEQYF. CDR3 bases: TGTGCCAGCAGCTTCAAGGCGGGAGGGCCCCACGAGCAGTACTTC.

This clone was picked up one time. The CDR3 is CASSSKSGSTDTQYF. The CDR3 nucleotides read TGTGCCAGCAGCTCAAAAAGCGGGAGCACAGATACGCAGTATTTT. The chain recombines TRBV5-4 with TRBJ2-3, with D perhaps matching TRBD2 (6 bases). V was cut by 3 bases and J by 0 bases, with 11 bases left in between. Germline CDR1 and CDR2: SGHNT and YYREEE (reference sequence). The CDR3 is made up of 15 amino acids.

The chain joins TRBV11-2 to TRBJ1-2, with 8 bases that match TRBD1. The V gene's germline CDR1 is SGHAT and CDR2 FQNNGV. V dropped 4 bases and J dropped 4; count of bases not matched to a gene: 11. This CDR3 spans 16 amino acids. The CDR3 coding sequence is TGTGCCAGCAGCTGGAATGGACAGGGCCTCTTCTATGGCTACACCTTC. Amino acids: CASSWNGQGLFYGYTF.

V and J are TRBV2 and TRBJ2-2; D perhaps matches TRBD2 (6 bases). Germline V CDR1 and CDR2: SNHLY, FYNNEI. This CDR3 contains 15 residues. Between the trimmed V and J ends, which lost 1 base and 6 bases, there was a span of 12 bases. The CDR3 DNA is TGTGCCAGCAGTGAAGGGGGAGGCCCTGCCGGGGAGCTGTTTTTT. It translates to CASSEGGGPAGELFF.

The CDR3 is CASSSGEQQFF. For the CDR3, the DNA is TGTGCCAGCAGCTCAGGGGAGCAGCAGTTCTTC. The chain combines TRBV7-9 with TRBJ2-1; a weak D match, TRBD1 (6 bases). The germline V and J ends were trimmed by 4 bases and 11 bases, with 9 bases remaining between them. The CDR3 sequence is 11 residues long. Germline CDR1 is SEHNR and CDR2 is FQNEAQ (reference sequence).

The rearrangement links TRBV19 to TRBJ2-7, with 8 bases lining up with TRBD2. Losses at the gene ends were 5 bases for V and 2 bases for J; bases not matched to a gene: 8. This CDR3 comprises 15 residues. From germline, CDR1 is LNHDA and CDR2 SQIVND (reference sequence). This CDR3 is CASSPGVLAAYEQYF. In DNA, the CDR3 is TGTGCCAGTAGTCCGGGGGTACTAGCGGCCTACGAGCAGTACTTC.

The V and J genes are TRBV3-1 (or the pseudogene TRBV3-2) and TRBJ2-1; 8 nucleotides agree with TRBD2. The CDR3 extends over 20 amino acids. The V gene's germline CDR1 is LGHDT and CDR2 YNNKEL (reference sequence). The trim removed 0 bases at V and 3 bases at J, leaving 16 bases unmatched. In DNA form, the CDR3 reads TGTGCCAGCAGCCAAGACCATCGAACGGGAGGGGGGGTTAACTACAATGAGCAGTTCTTC. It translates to CASSQDHRTGGGVNYNEQFF.

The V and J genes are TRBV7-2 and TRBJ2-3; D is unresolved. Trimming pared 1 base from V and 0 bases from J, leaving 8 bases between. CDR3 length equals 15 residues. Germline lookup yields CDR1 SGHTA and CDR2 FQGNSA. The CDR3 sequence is CASSLVFVSTDTQYF. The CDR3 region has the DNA TGTGCCAGCAGCTTAGTTTTTGTAAGCACAGATACGCAGTATTTT. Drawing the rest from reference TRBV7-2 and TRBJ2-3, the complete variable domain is GAGVSQSPSNKVTEKGKDVELRCDPISGHTALYWYRQSLGQGLEFLIYFQGNSAPDKSGLPSDRFSAERTGGSVSTLTIQRTQQEDSAVYLCASSLVFVSTDTQYFGPGTRLTVL.

In DNA form, the CDR3 reads TGTGCCAGTACTAACAGGGATTCCCGCGGCAATGAGCAGTTCTTC. Translated, it gives CASTNRDSRGNEQFF. The chain joins TRBV19 to TRBJ2-1; maybe TRBD1 (6 bases). This CDR3 is built from 15 residues. Per germline, CDR1 LNHDA and CDR2 SQIVND (reference sequence). Trimming pared 7 bases from V and 6 bases from J, leaving 19 bases between.

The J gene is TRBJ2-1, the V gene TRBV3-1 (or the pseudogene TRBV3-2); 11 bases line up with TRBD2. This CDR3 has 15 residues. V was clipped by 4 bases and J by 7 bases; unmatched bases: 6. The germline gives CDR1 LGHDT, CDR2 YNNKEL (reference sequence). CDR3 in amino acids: CASSPGLAAINEQFF. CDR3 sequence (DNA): TGTGCCAGCAGCCCGGGACTAGCGGCTATAAATGAGCAGTTCTTC.

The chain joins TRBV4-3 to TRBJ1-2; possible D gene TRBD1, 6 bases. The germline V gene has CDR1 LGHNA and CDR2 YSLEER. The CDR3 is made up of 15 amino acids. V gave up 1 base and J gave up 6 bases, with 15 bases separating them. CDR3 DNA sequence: TGCGCCAGCAGCCAAGGTTACGGGACATACAATGGCTACACCTTC. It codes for CASSQGYGTYNGYTF.

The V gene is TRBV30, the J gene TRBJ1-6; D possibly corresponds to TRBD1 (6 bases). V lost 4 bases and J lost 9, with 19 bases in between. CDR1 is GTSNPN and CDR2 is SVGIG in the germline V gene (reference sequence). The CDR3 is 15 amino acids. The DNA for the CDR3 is TGTGCCTGGACGTGGTCAGTACAGGGCTCTTCACCCCTCCACTTT. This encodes CAWTWSVQGSSPLHF.

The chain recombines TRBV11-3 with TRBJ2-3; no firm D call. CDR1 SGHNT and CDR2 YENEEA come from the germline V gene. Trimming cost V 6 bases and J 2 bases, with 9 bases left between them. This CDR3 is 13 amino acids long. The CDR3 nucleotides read TGTGCCAGCAGTGACTTGTACACAGATACGCAGTATTTT. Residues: CASSDLYTDTQYF.

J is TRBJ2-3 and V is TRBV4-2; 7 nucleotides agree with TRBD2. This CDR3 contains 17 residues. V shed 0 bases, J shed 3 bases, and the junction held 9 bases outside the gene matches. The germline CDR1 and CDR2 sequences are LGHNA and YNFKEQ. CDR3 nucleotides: TGTGCCAGCAGCCAAGAGTCTCTAGCGGCAGGTACAGATACGCAGTATTTT. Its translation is CASSQESLAAGTDTQYF.

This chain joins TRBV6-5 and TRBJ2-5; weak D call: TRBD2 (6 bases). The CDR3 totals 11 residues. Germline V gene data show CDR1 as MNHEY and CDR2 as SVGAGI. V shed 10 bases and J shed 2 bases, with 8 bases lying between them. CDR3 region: CATGGQETQYF. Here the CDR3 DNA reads TGTGCCACCGGAGGGCAAGAGACCCAGTACTTC.

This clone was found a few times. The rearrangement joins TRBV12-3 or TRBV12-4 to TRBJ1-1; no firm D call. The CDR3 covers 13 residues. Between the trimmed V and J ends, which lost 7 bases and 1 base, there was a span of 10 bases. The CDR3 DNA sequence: TGTGCCAGCACCAAAACGGGGAACACTGAAGCTTTCTTT. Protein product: CASTKTGNTEAFF.

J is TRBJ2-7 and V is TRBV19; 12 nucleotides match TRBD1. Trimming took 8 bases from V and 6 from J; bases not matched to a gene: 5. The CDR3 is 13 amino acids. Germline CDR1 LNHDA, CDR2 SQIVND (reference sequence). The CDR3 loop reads CASSPGQGAEQYF. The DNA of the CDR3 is TGTGCCAGTTCACCGGGACAGGGGGCCGAGCAGTACTTC.

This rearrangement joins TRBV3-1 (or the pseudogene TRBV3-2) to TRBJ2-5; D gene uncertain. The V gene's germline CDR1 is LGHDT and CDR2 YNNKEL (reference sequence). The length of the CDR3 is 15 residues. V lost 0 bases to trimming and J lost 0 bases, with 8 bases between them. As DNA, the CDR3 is TGTGCCAGCAGCCAAGATCTCAACAACCAAGAGACCCAGTACTTC. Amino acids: CASSQDLNNQETQYF.

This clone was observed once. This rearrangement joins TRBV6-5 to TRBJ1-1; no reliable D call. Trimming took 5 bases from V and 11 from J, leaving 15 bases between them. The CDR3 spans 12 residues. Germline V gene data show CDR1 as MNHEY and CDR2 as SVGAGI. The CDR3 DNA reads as TGTGCCAGCAGTCCCATCGAGGGCCATGCTTTCTTT. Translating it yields CASSPIEGHAFF.